The entry below describes one T cell receptor beta chain. No antigen is known for it. This sample is drawn from a study of cytomegalovirus exposure and HLA in healthy donors. Overall study findings and caveats: A later analysis showed TCR association rates differing by HLA locus, peaking at DRB1 and lowest at HLA-C. Cytomegalovirus-associated TCR beta chains were listed, numbering 164. Follow-up analysis seemed to connect common viral pathogens with several of the most significant clusters identified.

Primers: 60 Vbeta forward and 13 Jbeta reverse. Measured with immunoSEQ multiplex PCR; TCRdb has only the in-frame clones, and not every one. The table includes about 160,000 clones, about 71% detected once. V trimming: 7 bases; J trimming: 2 bases; junction bases outside the gene matches: 4. There are 14 residues in the CDR3. Germline-derived CDR1 and CDR2 are MDHEN and SYDVKM. There were likely unrecorded immune exposures, though donors were nominally healthy when sampled. The specimen sequenced was PBMCs. The chain combines TRBV28 with TRBJ1-2; the match to TRBD1 covers 10 bases. This TCR derives from a woman in her twenties or thirties in good health and CMV-seronegative. CDR3 residues: CASNQGQGNYGYTF. In DNA form, the CDR3 reads TGTGCCAGCAACCAGGGACAGGGGAACTATGGCTACACCTTC.